The source of this T cell receptor (beta chain) is a study of regulatory T cells in long-lasting Graves disease. The time point: newly diagnosed GD, antithyroid drugs for less than 3 months. RNA isolated from PBMCs was used to make the TCR library. The CDR3 sequence is 13 residues long. From germline, CDR1 is DFQATT and CDR2 SNEGSKA (reference sequence). Arm-PCR of CDR3 regions and iRepertoire HTBI primers were used to build TCR beta libraries. TCRdb analysed the multiplex PCR reads with MiXCR anew, one entry per CDR3 protein. The sample records over 450,000 distinct CDR3 sequences, approximately 12% being singletons. This clonotype was seen a few times. Since a much larger clone is just one base distant, this may be a read error. The sample was also linked to a second study, of T cells in Graves' hyperthyroidism and ophthalmopathy.

The receptor comes from a woman in her twenties or thirties with Graves disease. The rearrangement uses TRBV20-1 and TRBJ1-1; D remains unclear. Sequenced material: peripheral blood mononuclear cells (PBMCs), taken at new diagnosis, from a patient treated with antithyroid drugs. CDR3 region: CSARKASNTGAFF. DNA of the CDR3: TGCAGTGCTAGGAAGGCCTCGAACACTGGAGCTTTCTTT.